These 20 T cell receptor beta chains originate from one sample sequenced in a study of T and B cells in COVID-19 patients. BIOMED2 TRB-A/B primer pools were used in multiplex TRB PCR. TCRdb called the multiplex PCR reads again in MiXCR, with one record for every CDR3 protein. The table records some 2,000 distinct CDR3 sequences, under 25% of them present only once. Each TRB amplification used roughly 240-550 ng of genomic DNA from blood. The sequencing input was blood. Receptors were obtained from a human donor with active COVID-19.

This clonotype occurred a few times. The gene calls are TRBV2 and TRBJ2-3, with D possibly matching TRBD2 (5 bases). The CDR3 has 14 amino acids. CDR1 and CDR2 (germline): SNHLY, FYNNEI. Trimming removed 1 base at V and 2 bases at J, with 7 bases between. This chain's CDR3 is CASSEDGNTDTQYF. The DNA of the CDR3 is TGTGCCAGCAGTGAAGACGGGAACACAGATACGCAGTATTTT.

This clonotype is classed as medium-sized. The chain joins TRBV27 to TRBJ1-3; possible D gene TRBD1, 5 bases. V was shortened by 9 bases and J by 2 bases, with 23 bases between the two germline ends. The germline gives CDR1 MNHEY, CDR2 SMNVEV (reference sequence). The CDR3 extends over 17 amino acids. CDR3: CASWGRSRESTGNTIYF. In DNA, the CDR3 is TGTGCCAGTTGGGGGAGATCCAGGGAATCGACTGGAAACACCATATATTTT.

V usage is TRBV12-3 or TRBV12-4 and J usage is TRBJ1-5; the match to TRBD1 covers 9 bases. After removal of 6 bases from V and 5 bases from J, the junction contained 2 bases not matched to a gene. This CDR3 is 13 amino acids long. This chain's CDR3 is CASSRTGDQPQHF. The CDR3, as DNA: TGTGCCAGCAGCCGGACAGGGGATCAGCCCCAGCATTTT.

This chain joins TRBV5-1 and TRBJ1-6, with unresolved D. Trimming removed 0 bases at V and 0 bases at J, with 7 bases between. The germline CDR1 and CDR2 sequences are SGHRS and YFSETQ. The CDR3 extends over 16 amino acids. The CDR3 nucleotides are TGCGCCAGCAGCTTGGGCGGGAGCTCCTATAATTCACCCCTCCACTTT. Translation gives CASSLGGSSYNSPLHF.

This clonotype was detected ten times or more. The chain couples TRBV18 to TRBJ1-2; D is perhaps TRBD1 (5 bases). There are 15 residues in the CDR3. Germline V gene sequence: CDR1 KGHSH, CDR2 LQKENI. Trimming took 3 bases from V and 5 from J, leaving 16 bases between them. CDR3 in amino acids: CASSPSTNGAYGYTF. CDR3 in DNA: TGTGCCAGCTCACCCTCCACCAACGGGGCGTATGGCTACACCTTC.

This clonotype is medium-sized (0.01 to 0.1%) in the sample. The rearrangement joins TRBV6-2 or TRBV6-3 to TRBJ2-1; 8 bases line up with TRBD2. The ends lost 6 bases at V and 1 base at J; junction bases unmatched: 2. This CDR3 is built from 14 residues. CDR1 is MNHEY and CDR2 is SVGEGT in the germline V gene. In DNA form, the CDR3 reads TGTGCCAGCAGGCGGGAGGTATCCTACAATGAGCAGTTCTTC. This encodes CASRREVSYNEQFF.

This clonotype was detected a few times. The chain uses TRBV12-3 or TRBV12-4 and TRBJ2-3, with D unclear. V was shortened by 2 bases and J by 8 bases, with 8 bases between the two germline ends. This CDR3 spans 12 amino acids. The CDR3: CASSLMVGTQYF. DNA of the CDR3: TGTGCCAGCAGTTTAATGGTTGGTACGCAGTATTTT.

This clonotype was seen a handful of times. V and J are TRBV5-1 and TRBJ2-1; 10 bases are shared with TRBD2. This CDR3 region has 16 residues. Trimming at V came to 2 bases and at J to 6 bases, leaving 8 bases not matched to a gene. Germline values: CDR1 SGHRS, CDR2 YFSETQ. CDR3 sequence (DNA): TGCGCCAGCAGCTTATCCCTAGCGGGAGTATCCAATGAGCAGTTCTTC. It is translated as CASSLSLAGVSNEQFF.

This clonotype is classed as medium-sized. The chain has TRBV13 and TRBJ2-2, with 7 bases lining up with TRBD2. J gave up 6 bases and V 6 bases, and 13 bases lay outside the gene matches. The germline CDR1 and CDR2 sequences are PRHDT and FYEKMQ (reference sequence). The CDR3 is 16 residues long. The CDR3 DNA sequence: TGTGCCAGCAGGCTTGACGGGGGGAGTTTATCCGGGGAGCTGTTTTTT. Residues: CASRLDGGSLSGELFF.

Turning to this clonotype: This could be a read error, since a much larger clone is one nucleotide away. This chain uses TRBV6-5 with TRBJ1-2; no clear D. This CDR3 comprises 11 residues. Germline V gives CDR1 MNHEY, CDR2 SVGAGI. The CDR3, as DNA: TGTGCCGGCAGTTATGCGGAGGGCTACACCTTC. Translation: CAGSYAEGYTF.

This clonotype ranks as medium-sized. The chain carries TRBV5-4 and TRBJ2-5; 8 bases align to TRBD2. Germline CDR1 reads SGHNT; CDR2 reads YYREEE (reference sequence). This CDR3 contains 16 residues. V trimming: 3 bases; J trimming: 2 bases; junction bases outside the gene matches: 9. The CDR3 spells CASSSGGGRKQETQYF. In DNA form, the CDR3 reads TGTGCCAGCAGCTCGGGTGGCGGGAGGAAGCAAGAGACCCAGTACTTC.

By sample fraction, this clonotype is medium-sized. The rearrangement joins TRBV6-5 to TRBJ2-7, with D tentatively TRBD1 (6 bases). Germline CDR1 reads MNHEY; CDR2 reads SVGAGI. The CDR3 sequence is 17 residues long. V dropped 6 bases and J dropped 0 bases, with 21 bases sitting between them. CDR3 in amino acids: CASSLKARGGSSYEQYF. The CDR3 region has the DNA TGTGCCAGCAGCCTTAAAGCGAGAGGGGGAAGCTCCTACGAGCAGTACTTC.

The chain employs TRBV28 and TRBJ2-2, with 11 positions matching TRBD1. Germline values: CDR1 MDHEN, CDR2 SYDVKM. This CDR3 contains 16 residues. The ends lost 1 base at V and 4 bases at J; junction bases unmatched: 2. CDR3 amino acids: CASSLSGTGGTGELFF. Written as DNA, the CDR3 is TGTGCCAGCAGTTTATCCGGGACAGGGGGCACCGGGGAGCTGTTTTTT.

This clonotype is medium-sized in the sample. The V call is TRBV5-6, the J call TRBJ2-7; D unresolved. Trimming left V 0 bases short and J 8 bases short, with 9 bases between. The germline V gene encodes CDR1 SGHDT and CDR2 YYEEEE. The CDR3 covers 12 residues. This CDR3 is CASSLDPGKQYF. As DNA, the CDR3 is TGTGCCAGCAGCTTGGATCCCGGCAAGCAGTACTTC. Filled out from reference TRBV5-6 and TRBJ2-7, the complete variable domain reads DAGVTQSPTHLIKTRGQQVTLRCSPKSGHDTVSWYQQALGQGPQFIFQYYEEEERQRGNFPDRFSGHQFPNYSSELNVNALLLGDSALYLCASSLDPGKQYFGPGTRLTVT.

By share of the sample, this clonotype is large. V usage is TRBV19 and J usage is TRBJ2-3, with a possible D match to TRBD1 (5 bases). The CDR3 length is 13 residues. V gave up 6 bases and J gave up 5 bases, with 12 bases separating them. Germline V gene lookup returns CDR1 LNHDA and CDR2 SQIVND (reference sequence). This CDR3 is CASSIEGVDTQYF. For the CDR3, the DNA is TGTGCCAGTAGCATCGAAGGGGTAGATACGCAGTATTTT.

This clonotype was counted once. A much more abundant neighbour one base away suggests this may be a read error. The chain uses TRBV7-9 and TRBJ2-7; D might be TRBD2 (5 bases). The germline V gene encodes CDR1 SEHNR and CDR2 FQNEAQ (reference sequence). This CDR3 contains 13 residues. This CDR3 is CASSPRVGYELYF. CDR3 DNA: TGTGCCAGCAGCCCGAGGGTGGGGTACGAGCTGTACTTC.

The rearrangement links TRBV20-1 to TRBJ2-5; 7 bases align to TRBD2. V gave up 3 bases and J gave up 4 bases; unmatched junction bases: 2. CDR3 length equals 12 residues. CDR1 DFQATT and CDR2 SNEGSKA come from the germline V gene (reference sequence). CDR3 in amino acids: CSARGGGETQYF. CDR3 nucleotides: TGCAGTGCTAGGGGGGGGGGAGAGACCCAGTACTTC.

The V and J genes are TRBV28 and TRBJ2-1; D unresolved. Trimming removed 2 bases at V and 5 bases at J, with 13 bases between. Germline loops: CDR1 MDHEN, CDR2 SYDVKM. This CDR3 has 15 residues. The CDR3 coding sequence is TGTGCCAGCAGTTTAACTACGCTAGTAGACAATGAGCAGTTCTTC. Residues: CASSLTTLVDNEQFF. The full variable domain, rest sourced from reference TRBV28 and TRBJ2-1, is DVKVTQSSRYLVKRTGEKVFLECVQDMDHENMFWYRQDPGLGLRLIYFSYDVKMKEKGDIPEGYSVSREKKERFSLILESASTNQTSMYLCASSLTTLVDNEQFFGPGTRLTVL.

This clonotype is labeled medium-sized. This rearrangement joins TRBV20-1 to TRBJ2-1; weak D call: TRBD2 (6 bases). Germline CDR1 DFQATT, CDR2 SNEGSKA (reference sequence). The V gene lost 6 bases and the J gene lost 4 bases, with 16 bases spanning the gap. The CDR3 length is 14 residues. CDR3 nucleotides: TGCAGTGCCTACCCCGCGGGGCATTACAATGAGCAGTTCTTC. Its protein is CSAYPAGHYNEQFF.

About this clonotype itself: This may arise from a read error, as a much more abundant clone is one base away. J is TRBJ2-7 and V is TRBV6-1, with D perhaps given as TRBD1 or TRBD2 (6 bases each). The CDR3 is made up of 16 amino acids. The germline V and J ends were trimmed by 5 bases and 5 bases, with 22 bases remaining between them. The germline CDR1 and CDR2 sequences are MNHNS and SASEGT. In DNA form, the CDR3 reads TGTGCCAGCAGTAACCCAACGCGGGTCGGGGGCGACGAGCAGTACTTC. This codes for CASSNPTRVGGDEQYF.